Here is one T cell receptor (beta chain) with its context. Other DNA sequences from this sample encode an identical CDR3 as well. The repertoire was sequenced with immunoSEQ multiplex PCR; TCRdb's copy has only in-frame clones and lacks some. The sample lists roughly 1.4 million clones; approximately 98.5% were seen once. CDR3 length: 14 residues. V lost 1 base and J lost 1, with 8 bases in between. Germline V lookup: CDR1 SGHVS, CDR2 FNYEAQ. The data stem from a study of shared clonotypes between healthy human individuals. Sequencing was performed on naive CD4+ T cells sorted from blood. Subset noted: CD45RA+ positively selected. The TCR sequence derives from a man in his thirties or forties in good health. The chain combines TRBV7-6 with TRBJ2-7, with D possibly being TRBD1 (6 bases). The CDR3 sequence is CASSLGGLSYEQYF. The CDR3 nucleotides are TGTGCCAGCAGCTTAGGGGGGCTATCCTACGAGCAGTACTTC.